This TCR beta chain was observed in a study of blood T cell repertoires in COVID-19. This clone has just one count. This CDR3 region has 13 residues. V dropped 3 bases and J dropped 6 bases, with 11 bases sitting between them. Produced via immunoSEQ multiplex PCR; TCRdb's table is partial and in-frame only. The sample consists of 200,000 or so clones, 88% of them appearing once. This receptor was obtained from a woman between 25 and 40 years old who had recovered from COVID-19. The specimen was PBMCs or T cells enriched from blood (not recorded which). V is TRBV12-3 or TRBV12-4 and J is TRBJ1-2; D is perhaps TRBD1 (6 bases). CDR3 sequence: CASSFRGDNGYTF. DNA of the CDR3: TGTGCCAGCAGTTTCCGAGGGGACAATGGCTACACCTTC.